The rows below give T cell receptor beta chains drawn from one sample of a study of T cell changes during pregnancy in multiple sclerosis. The table came from immunoSEQ multiplex PCR; TCRdb's copy has only in-frame clones and leaves some out. The sample has 95,000 to 100,000 clones, about 90% seen once. The specimen was peripheral blood, collected after pregnancy. These receptors came from a female donor in good health, enrolled as a control in a pregnancy study. CDR3s include the opening cysteine and the closing phenylalanine or tryptophan. The order of the fields is clone size, J gene, V gene, D gene, CDR3 protein, CDR3 DNA. A D gene is named only where the DNA matches it firmly. Size values are once, few and many counts, or a class for expanded clones, and some rows have none.

.,TRBJ1-2,TRBV6-6,.,CASSYGSGRRDYGYTF,TGTGCCAGCAGTTACGGTTCGGGGAGGCGGGACTATGGCTACACCTTC
.,TRBJ1-2,TRBV6-1,TRBD1,CASSEGTGTGGRYTF,TGTGCCAGCAGTGAAGGCACCGGGACAGGGGGCCGCTACACCTTC
.,TRBJ2-1,TRBV9,.,CASSHTNYNEQFF,TGTGCCAGCAGCCACACTAACTACAATGAGCAGTTCTTC
.,TRBJ1-6,TRBV30,TRBD1,CAWRQGNSPLHF,TGTGCCTGGAGACAGGGGAATTCACCCCTCCACTTT
.,TRBJ1-4,TRBV2,TRBD1,CATSLGTGREKLFF,TGTGCCACCTCCTTGGGGACAGGGCGAGAAAAACTGTTTTTT
once,TRBJ2-2,TRBV19,.,CASSDSGMLTGELFF,TGTGCCAGTAGTGATTCCGGGATGCTCACCGGGGAGCTGTTTTTT
.,TRBJ1-2,TRBV5-4,.,CASSDLGGSYGYTF,TGTGCCAGCAGCGACTTAGGTGGGAGCTATGGCTACACCTTC
.,TRBJ2-7,TRBV6-1,TRBD1,CASSERAGTASYEQYF,TGTGCCAGCAGTGAACGAGCCGGGACAGCTTCCTACGAGCAGTACTTC
once,TRBJ2-7,TRBV20-1,.,CSAGHSYEQYF,TGCAGTGCGGGACACTCCTACGAGCAGTACTTC
.,TRBJ1-4,TRBV6-1,.,CASSELQAATNEKLFF,TGTGCCAGCAGTGAACTCCAGGCCGCAACTAATGAAAAACTGTTTTTT
.,TRBJ1-1,TRBV7-8,TRBD1,CASSLQGALEAFF,TGTGCCAGCAGCCTACAGGGGGCTCTTGAAGCTTTCTTT
.,TRBJ1-1,TRBV4-2,.,CASSQDPPSVRLNTEAFF,TGTGCCAGCAGCCAAGACCCCCCGAGCGTAAGACTGAACACTGAAGCTTTCTTT
.,TRBJ2-7,TRBV19,TRBD1,CASREGQGPYEQYF,TGTGCCAGTAGAGAAGGACAGGGGCCCTACGAGCAGTACTTC
.,TRBJ2-2,TRBV11-2,.,CASSLVFTGELFF,TGTGCCAGCAGCTTAGTATTCACCGGGGAGCTGTTTTTT
.,TRBJ1-2,TRBV7-2,.,CASSSQPGLTRNYGYTF,TGTGCCAGCAGCTCCCAACCAGGCCTAACACGGAACTATGGCTACACCTTC
few,TRBJ1-2,TRBV6-1,.,CASTQAHSGNYGYTF,TGTGCCAGCACTCAAGCACATTCAGGGAACTATGGCTACACCTTC
.,TRBJ2-4,TRBV21-1,.,CASSKLPPWDRGKNIQYF,TGTGCCAGCAGCAAACTCCCACCCTGGGACAGGGGGAAGAACATTCAGTACTTC
.,TRBJ2-7,TRBV15,.,CATSRDTSYEQYF,TGTGCCACCAGCAGAGATACGAGCTACGAGCAGTACTTC
.,TRBJ2-7,TRBV19,.,CASMDSLYSYEQYF,TGTGCCAGTATGGACAGCTTGTACTCCTACGAGCAGTACTTC
.,TRBJ2-1,TRBV6-5,.,CASSYLSSAINEQFF,TGTGCCAGCAGTTACCTTAGTAGCGCGATCAATGAGCAGTTCTTC
.,TRBJ2-3,TRBV15,TRBD2,CATSASSGSTDTQYF,TGTGCCACCAGCGCGTCTAGCGGGAGCACAGATACGCAGTATTTT
.,TRBJ1-2,TRBV4-1,.,CASSQDKGGYGYTF,TGCGCCAGCAGCCAAGATAAGGGCGGGTATGGCTACACCTTC
.,TRBJ1-2,TRBV5-5,.,CASSLGASHNYGYTF,TGTGCCAGCAGCTTGGGGGCCTCACATAACTATGGCTACACCTTC
.,TRBJ2-1,TRBV15,TRBD1,CATSSIRGNEQFF,TGTGCCACCAGCAGCATCAGGGGGAATGAGCAGTTCTTC
.,TRBJ2-5,TRBV5-1,.,CASSLVLNQETQYF,TGCGCCAGCAGCTTGGTACTAAACCAAGAGACCCAGTACTTC
.,TRBJ2-1,TRBV5-4,TRBD2,CASSLPGLAAHNEQFF,TGTGCCAGCAGCTTGCCGGGACTAGCGGCCCACAATGAGCAGTTCTTC
.,TRBJ1-4,TRBV5-6,TRBD1,CASSSDRAATNEKLFF,TGTGCCAGCAGCTCGGACAGGGCTGCAACTAATGAAAAACTGTTTTTT
.,TRBJ1-1,TRBV28,.,CASSLPGIILTEAFF,TGTGCCAGCAGTTTGCCGGGGATAATATTGACTGAAGCTTTCTTT
.,TRBJ2-5,TRBV4-1,.,CASSQEGAHQETQYF,TGCGCCAGCAGCCAGGAGGGGGCCCACCAAGAGACCCAGTACTTC
.,TRBJ2-2,TRBV6-1,TRBD1,CATVARDRATGELFF,TGTGCCACGGTTGCCAGGGACAGGGCCACCGGGGAGCTGTTTTTT
.,TRBJ2-7,TRBV5-1,TRBD2,CASSWRLAGDQQYF,TGCGCCAGCAGCTGGCGACTAGCGGGAGACCAGCAGTACTTC
.,TRBJ1-1,TRBV7-9,.,CASSSRQVNTEAFF,TGTGCCAGCAGCTCAAGACAGGTGAACACTGAAGCTTTCTTT